The 4 T cell receptor beta chains given below trace back to one sample, sequenced in a study of CD8 T cells in Susac syndrome. Reverse transcription used about 0.45 to 1 ug RNA and random hexamers. TCRdb reprocessed the immunoSEQ multiplex PCR reads with MiXCR, giving one entry per CDR3 protein. This sample has approximately 150,000 distinct CDR3 sequences, with approximately 94% found just once. The sequenced sample consisted of CD4+ T cells from PBMCs. Every receptor here comes from a human donor in good health.

V gene TRBV5-1 combines with J gene TRBJ2-5; D may be TRBD1 (6 bases). The V end was cut by 7 bases, the J end by 5 bases, with 18 bases between. The germline CDR1 and CDR2 sequences are SGHRS and YFSETQ. The CDR3 is 14 amino acids. The CDR3 nucleotides read TGCGCCAGCGGGCGAACAGGGTACCCGGAGACCCAGTACTTC. It is translated as CASGRTGYPETQYF.

The chain couples TRBV18 to TRBJ2-1; 8 bases are shared with TRBD1. The CDR3 covers 13 residues. Germline assignment: CDR1 KGHSH and CDR2 LQKENI. Trimming cost V 3 bases and J 9 bases; bases outside gene matches: 4. The DNA of the CDR3 is TGTGCCAGCTCACCCGACAGGGGCGGTGAGCAGTTCTTC. Residues: CASSPDRGGEQFF.

The chain is built from TRBV20-1 and TRBJ1-2, with D tentatively TRBD1 (5 bases). Trimming took off 6 bases at V and 14 bases at J, with 28 bases between the two ends. The germline gives CDR1 DFQATT, CDR2 SNEGSKA (reference sequence). The CDR3 is 14 amino acids. In DNA form, the CDR3 reads TGCAGTGCGCTGTCTAGGGGACCCTCGTTTCATGCGACCTTC. Translation: CSALSRGPSFHATF.

V and J are TRBV5-1 and TRBJ2-3; D is possibly TRBD1 (7 bases). Germline CDR1 SGHRS, CDR2 YFSETQ. The CDR3 is made up of 15 amino acids. The V gene lost 3 bases and the J gene lost 0 bases, with 11 bases spanning the gap. DNA for the CDR3: TGCGCCAGCAGCTCGGAGGGACAGAGCACAGATACGCAGTATTTT. Translation gives CASSSEGQSTDTQYF.